This T cell receptor beta chain was sequenced for a study of blood T cell repertoires in COVID-19. Across the study: Material from acute and convalescent COVID-19 was sourced from the United States, Italy and Spain. The cDNA or gDNA used as material had been derived from T cells, B-cell-depleted T cells, or PBMCs.

Germline V gene lookup returns CDR1 MNHNY and CDR2 SVGAGI (reference sequence). The CDR3 covers 13 residues. V was cut by 5 bases and J by 8 bases, with 13 bases left in between. In the original processing: How many nucleated cells were present was estimated from reference gene primer amplification. Using immunoSEQ multiplex PCR, the repertoire was profiled, and TCRdb retains in-frame clones only, with some absent. The D gene and trimming were derived from the DNA, and the V and J assignments and clone size from that table. The sample lists about 240,000 clones, around 83% occurring once. Sequencing used peripheral blood. This chain uses TRBV6-6 with TRBJ2-4; a weak D match, TRBD1 (5 bases). The receptor was isolated from an elderly woman with acute or convalescent COVID-19. CDR3 protein: CASSPFQGDIQYF. In nucleotides, the CDR3 is TGTGCCAGCAGTCCCTTCCAGGGTGACATTCAGTACTTC.